This T cell receptor (beta chain) was profiled in a study of shared clonotypes between healthy human individuals. Overall study findings and caveats: Represented diversity, genetic and exposure-history alike, was limited by few donors.

Germline V CDR1 and CDR2: MNHNY, SVGAGI (reference sequence). J lost 3 bases, V lost 6 bases, and 4 bases had no gene match. This CDR3 has 14 residues. Points on this clone: What it recognizes is unknown.

Clones were sequenced by immunoSEQ multiplex PCR, and TCRdb holds only the in-frame ones, with some missing. The sample has fewer than 600,000 clones; around 75% are singletons. Healthy adults negative for HIV, lacking recent acute infections or vaccinations, served as donors. The V and J genes are TRBV6-6 and TRBJ2-7, with TRBD1 identical over 11 bases. The origin of this receptor is a woman aged 40-49 years in good health. Some clones in this sample may be carry-over from other donors' samples. Sequencing input: PBMCs. Here the CDR3 reads CASSSGTGGYEQYF. The CDR3 DNA follows: TGTGCCAGCAGCTCCGGGACAGGGGGCTACGAGCAGTACTTC.